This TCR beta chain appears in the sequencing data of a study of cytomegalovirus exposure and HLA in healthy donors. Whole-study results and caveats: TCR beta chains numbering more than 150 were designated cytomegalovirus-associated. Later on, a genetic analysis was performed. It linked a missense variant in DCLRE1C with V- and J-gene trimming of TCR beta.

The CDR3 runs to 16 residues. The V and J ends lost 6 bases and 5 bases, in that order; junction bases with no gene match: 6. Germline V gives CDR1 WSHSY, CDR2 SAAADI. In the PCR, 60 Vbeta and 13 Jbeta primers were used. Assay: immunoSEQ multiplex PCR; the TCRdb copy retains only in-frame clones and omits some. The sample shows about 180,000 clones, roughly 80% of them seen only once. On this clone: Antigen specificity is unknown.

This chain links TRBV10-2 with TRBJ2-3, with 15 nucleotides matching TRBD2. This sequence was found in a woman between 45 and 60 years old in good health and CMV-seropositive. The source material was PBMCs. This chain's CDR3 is CASRGLAGGYGDTQYF. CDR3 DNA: TGCGCCAGCAGAGGACTAGCGGGGGGGTATGGAGATACGCAGTATTTT.